The clone carrying this T cell receptor (beta chain) was picked up many times. TCR beta CDR3 regions were amplified from RNA. The TCR CDR3 was amplified in a first-round RT-PCR using the HTBI primer set. TCRdb redid the calling of the multiplex PCR reads with MiXCR, one entry per CDR3 protein. The sample has nearly 600,000 distinct CDR3 sequences; 13% to 15% are singletons. Germline V gene data show CDR1 as MGHRA and CDR2 as YSYEKL. The CDR3 runs 16 residues. V was shortened by 0 bases and J by 5 bases, with 16 bases between the two germline ends. The sample belongs to a study of T cells in Graves' hyperthyroidism and ophthalmopathy.

Sequenced input: blood. The clonotype was recovered from a woman aged 18-30 years with Graves' ophthalmopathy. The V call is TRBV4-1, the J call TRBJ2-5, with D possibly matching TRBD2 (7 bases). CDR3 coding DNA: TGCGCCAGCAGCCAAGATCGGGGCGGGGGCTCTGAGACCCAGTACTTC. The encoded protein is CASSQDRGGGSETQYF.